What follows are 27 T cell receptor beta chains derived from one specimen sequenced in a study of blood T cell repertoires in COVID-19. TCRdb's copy holds only in-frame clones and misses some; the assay was immunoSEQ multiplex PCR. The sample holds 200,000 to 250,000 clones; approximately 82% are singletons and the top ten take roughly 4.6%. Input material: peripheral blood. The receptors here all came from a woman over 75 with active or convalescent COVID-19.

The rearrangement uses TRBV5-6 and TRBJ1-2; the match to TRBD1 covers 11 bases. Germline V CDR1 and CDR2: SGHDT, YYEEEE. V lost 1 base to trimming and J lost 7 bases; unmatched junction nucleotides: 9. The CDR3 has 16 residues. As DNA, the CDR3 is TGTGCCAGCAGCTTGCGATTACGGACAGGGGGCCTTGGCTACACCTTC. It encodes CASSLRLRTGGLGYTF.

V and J are TRBV11-2 and TRBJ2-7; 10 bases agree with TRBD2. V shed 3 bases and J 3 bases; nucleotides not matched to a gene: 5. The CDR3 sequence is 15 residues long. CDR1 is SGHAT and CDR2 is FQNNGV in the germline V gene. CDR3 bases: TGTGCCAGCAGCTTCGTGGGACTAGCGTTCTACGAGCAGTACTTC. It is translated as CASSFVGLAFYEQYF.

The gene calls are TRBV10-3 and TRBJ1-6; 9 bases align to TRBD1. The germline V gene encodes CDR1 ENHRY and CDR2 SYGVKD. The J segment lost 7 bases and the V segment lost 6 bases, leaving 7 bases of the junction unmatched. The CDR3 totals 15 residues. The CDR3 DNA follows: TGTGCCATCAGCACAGGGGGCGCGGAAAATTCACCCCTCCACTTT. The encoded protein is CAISTGGAENSPLHF.

The V and J genes are TRBV7-9 and TRBJ1-1, with a weak D call TRBD1 (6 bases). The CDR3 spans 15 residues. Trimming took off 4 bases at V and 2 bases at J, with 14 bases between the two ends. From germline, CDR1 is SEHNR and CDR2 FQNEAQ (reference sequence). The CDR3 protein is CASSSRDTLNTEAFF. CDR3 bases: TGTGCCAGCAGCTCCAGGGACACCCTAAACACTGAAGCTTTCTTT.

The V call is TRBV28, the J call TRBJ2-2, with D possibly TRBD2 on 5 matching bases. This CDR3 has 11 amino acids. The V end was cut by 6 bases, the J end by 9 bases, with 8 bases between. CDR1 and CDR2 (germline): MDHEN, SYDVKM. The CDR3 sequence: CASRQRWELFF. In DNA form, the CDR3 reads TGTGCCAGCAGACAGCGGTGGGAGCTGTTTTTT.

V is TRBV14 and J is TRBJ1-1, with a weak D call TRBD1 (6 bases). V gave up 2 bases and J gave up 4 bases, with 8 bases separating them. The V gene's germline CDR1 is SGHDN and CDR2 FVKESK. The CDR3 has 13 amino acids. The CDR3 nucleotides read TGTGCCAGCAGCCAACAGGGGACCACTGAAGCTTTCTTT. Translated, it gives CASSQQGTTEAFF.

V usage is TRBV5-8 and J usage is TRBJ1-4; D is ambiguous. The germline gives CDR1 SGHTS, CDR2 YDEGEE. Trimming pared 1 base from V and 6 bases from J, leaving 10 bases between. The CDR3 runs to 14 residues. CDR3 nucleotide sequence: TGTGCCAGCAGCTTGTTTCCTTCGGATGAAAAACTGTTTTTT. It codes for CASSLFPSDEKLFF.

The rearrangement joins TRBV10-3 to TRBJ2-3; no reliable D call. Trimming removed 1 base from V and 5 bases from J, with 10 bases in between. CDR3 length: 14 amino acids. The germline CDR1 and CDR2 sequences are ENHRY and SYGVKD. This chain's CDR3 is CAISEWSEEDTQYF. The CDR3 DNA is TGTGCCATCAGTGAGTGGTCAGAAGAAGATACGCAGTATTTT.

This sequence joins TRBV5-8 and TRBJ1-1; perhaps TRBD1 as D (6 bases). V was clipped by 5 bases and J by 7 bases, with 21 bases between them. Looked up from germline, CDR1 is SGHTS and CDR2 is YDEGEE. CDR3 size: 15 residues. The CDR3 reads CASRPEGGVSIEAFF. For the CDR3, the DNA is TGTGCCAGCAGACCGGAAGGGGGGGTTTCTATTGAAGCTTTCTTT.

This chain connects TRBV2 to TRBJ1-5; TRBD1 aligns across 11 bases. The CDR3 contains 16 residues. CDR1 is SNHLY and CDR2 is FYNNEI in the germline V gene. After removal of 4 bases from V and 4 bases from J, the junction contained 6 bases not matched to a gene. CDR3 region: CASSGAGTGGNQPQHF. DNA of the CDR3: TGTGCCAGCAGTGGAGCGGGGACAGGGGGTAATCAGCCCCAGCATTTT.

This clone appeared a single time. The rearrangement joins TRBV5-1 to TRBJ2-2, with D tentatively TRBD2 (6 bases). The CDR3 spans 14 residues. V shed 4 bases and J shed 4 bases, with 11 bases lying between them. Germline CDR1 SGHRS, CDR2 YFSETQ. CDR3 nucleotide sequence: TGCGCCAGCAGCGGAGGGTTGGGCACCGGGGAGCTGTTTTTT. Translation gives CASSGGLGTGELFF.

This chain joins TRBV6-4 and TRBJ1-5, with a weak D call TRBD1 (6 bases). The germline V gene encodes CDR1 MRHNA and CDR2 SNTAGT. Trimming stripped 3 bases from V and 4 bases from J, with 10 bases between. This CDR3 is built from 14 residues. CDR3 region: CASSEQGINQPQHF. The CDR3 DNA reads TGTGCCAGCAGTGAACAGGGAATAAATCAGCCCCAGCATTTT.

The gene calls are TRBV5-1 and TRBJ1-1; 7 bases line up with TRBD1. The V gene's germline CDR1 is SGHRS and CDR2 YFSETQ. V gave up 6 bases and J gave up 0 bases; unmatched junction bases: 5. There are 14 residues in the CDR3. The CDR3 region is CASTRQGLNTEAFF. The CDR3 DNA follows: TGCGCCAGCACAAGACAGGGATTGAACACTGAAGCTTTCTTT.

This chain joins TRBV2 and TRBJ1-1, with TRBD1 matching 7 bases. The ends lost 7 bases at V and 3 bases at J; junction bases unmatched: 8. This CDR3 spans 14 amino acids. Germline V gene sequence: CDR1 SNHLY, CDR2 FYNNEI. The CDR3 sequence is CASNDDRAYTEAFF. The CDR3 nucleotides read TGTGCCAGCAATGACGACAGGGCATACACTGAAGCTTTCTTT.

The CDR3 protein is CASSRAGGGNQPQHF. DNA for the CDR3: TGTGCCAGCAGCCGAGCAGGGGGCGGCAATCAGCCCCAGCATTTT. This chain connects TRBV2 to TRBJ1-5, with TRBD1 matching 8 bases. This CDR3 is 15 amino acids long. In germline, CDR1 is SNHLY, CDR2 FYNNEI. V dropped 6 bases and J dropped 2; count of bases not matched to a gene: 6.

This rearrangement joins TRBV30 to TRBJ1-6, with TRBD1 as a possible D gene (6 bases). The CDR3 consists of 15 residues. Germline lookup yields CDR1 GTSNPN and CDR2 SVGIG (reference sequence). Trimming removed 3 bases at V and 3 bases at J, with 12 bases between. For the CDR3, the DNA is TGTGCCTGGAGAGATACAGGGAGCTATAATTCACCCCTCCACTTT. It yields the protein CAWRDTGSYNSPLHF. The variable domain in full, completed from reference TRBV30 and TRBJ1-6, reads SQTIHQWPATLVQPVGSPLSLECTVEGTSNPNLYWYRQAAGRGLQLLFYSVGIGQISSEVPQNLSASRPQDRQFILSSKKLLLSDSGFYLCAWRDTGSYNSPLHFGNGTRLTVT.

The chain carries TRBV2 and TRBJ1-5; TRBD1 matches 8 bases. V lost 1 base and J lost 3; bases outside the gene matches: 8. This CDR3 comprises 17 residues. Germline V gene sequence: CDR1 SNHLY, CDR2 FYNNEI. DNA for the CDR3: TGTGCCAGCAGTGAAGGGACAGGGACCCTTTACAATCAGCCCCAGCATTTT. Translation: CASSEGTGTLYNQPQHF.

This clone appeared a single time. The chain employs TRBV27 and TRBJ2-1; 9 bases are shared with TRBD1. The CDR3 consists of 15 residues. Trimming cost V 8 bases and J 8 bases; bases outside gene matches: 13. CDR1 and CDR2 from the germline V gene are MNHEY and SMNVEV (reference sequence). Here the CDR3 reads CASETTGTGRDEQFF. In nucleotides, the CDR3 is TGTGCCAGCGAGACCACCGGGACAGGGAGGGATGAGCAGTTCTTC.

The V call is TRBV15, the J call TRBJ2-7; 8 bases agree with TRBD2. This CDR3 spans 16 amino acids. From germline, CDR1 is LNHNV and CDR2 YYDKDF (reference sequence). Unmatched junction bases numbered 11, after V lost 5 bases and J lost 2 bases. CDR3 in amino acids: CATSPRGGAITYEQYF. CDR3 DNA: TGTGCCACCAGCCCCCGGGGGGGGGCCATCACCTACGAGCAGTACTTC.

This clone came up a few times. This chain uses TRBV5-4 with TRBJ1-1, with 11 nucleotides matching TRBD1. Unmatched junction bases numbered 7, after V lost 5 bases and J lost 1 base. The length of the CDR3 is 16 residues. CDR1 is SGHNT, CDR2 YYREEE, per germline (reference sequence). CDR3 in amino acids: CASRPGQGGTNTEAFF. The CDR3 DNA sequence: TGTGCCAGCAGACCGGGACAGGGGGGTACGAACACTGAAGCTTTCTTT.

The V and J genes are TRBV2 and TRBJ2-3; D ambiguous. The CDR3 runs 14 residues. Trimming cost V 5 bases and J 0 bases, with 9 bases left between them. Germline loops: CDR1 SNHLY, CDR2 FYNNEI. CDR3: CASSRTQSTDTQYF. The CDR3 region has the DNA TGTGCCAGCAGTCGAACACAAAGCACAGATACGCAGTATTTT.

The rearrangement uses TRBV5-1 and TRBJ2-2; TRBD2 might be the D (5 bases). Germline V CDR1 and CDR2: SGHRS, YFSETQ. The CDR3 totals 14 residues. Trimming stripped 0 bases from V and 4 bases from J, with 7 bases between. The CDR3 is CASSLEGSTGELFF. The CDR3 nucleotides are TGCGCCAGCAGCTTGGAAGGGAGCACCGGGGAGCTGTTTTTT. Combining the CDR3 with reference TRBV5-1 and TRBJ2-2 gives the whole variable domain KAGVTQTPRYLIKTRGQQVTLSCSPISGHRSVSWYQQTPGQGLQFLFEYFSETQRNKGNFPGRFSGRQFSNSRSEMNVSTLELGDSALYLCASSLEGSTGELFFGEGSRLTVL.

The genes are TRBV24-1 and TRBJ1-4; D might be TRBD1 (5 bases). CDR3 length: 16 residues. V gave up 1 base and J gave up 8 bases, with 16 bases separating them. Germline assignment: CDR1 KGHDR and CDR2 SFDVKD. CDR3 nucleotides: TGTGCCACCAGTGATTTCAAGGGTCTGGGGCAGGAAAAACTGTTTTTT. This gives the protein CATSDFKGLGQEKLFF.

This clone has only one observation. This rearrangement joins TRBV24-1 to TRBJ1-5; D ambiguous. This CDR3 spans 14 amino acids. The V end was cut by 0 bases, the J end by 4 bases, with 6 bases between. The germline V gene has CDR1 KGHDR and CDR2 SFDVKD. The CDR3 sequence is CATSDLGGNQPQHF. The CDR3 nucleotides read TGTGCCACCAGTGATTTGGGCGGAAATCAGCCCCAGCATTTT.

The chain recombines TRBV5-1 with TRBJ1-1; tentatively, D is TRBD1 (6 bases). V lost 4 bases and J 4 bases, leaving 14 bases between the germline ends. The germline V gene has CDR1 SGHRS and CDR2 YFSETQ. The length of the CDR3 is 14 residues. CDR3 loop: CASSPTTGRTEAFF. CDR3 in DNA: TGCGCCAGCAGCCCTACAACAGGGCGCACTGAAGCTTTCTTT. Based on the CDR3 plus reference TRBV5-1 and TRBJ1-1, the full variable domain is KAGVTQTPRYLIKTRGQQVTLSCSPISGHRSVSWYQQTPGQGLQFLFEYFSETQRNKGNFPGRFSGRQFSNSRSEMNVSTLELGDSALYLCASSPTTGRTEAFFGQGTRLTVV.

The V call is TRBV6-1, the J call TRBJ1-5; D is unclear. CDR3 length: 14 residues. The germline CDR1 and CDR2 sequences are MNHNS and SASEGT. V was pared by 2 bases and J by 2 bases, with 7 bases between. DNA for the CDR3: TGTGCCAGCAGTGAAATGGGAGGCAATCAGCCCCAGCATTTT. This codes for CASSEMGGNQPQHF.

The rearrangement links TRBV5-6 to TRBJ1-3; 8 bases fit TRBD1. J lost 0 bases, V lost 4 bases, and 12 bases had no gene match. CDR3 length: 18 amino acids. Germline-derived CDR1 and CDR2 are SGHDT and YYEEEE. The CDR3 DNA reads TGTGCCAGCAGCGGTACCGGGACAGGTTACTACTCTGGAAACACCATATATTTT. Translating gives CASSGTGTGYYSGNTIYF.